This T cell receptor beta chain was sequenced for a study of T-cell reconstitution after alpha-beta-depleted transplantation in children (dated by TCRdb to 2016 to 2018). About the full investigation: Using TCR repertoire profiling, the study followed T-cell immune reconstitution in a quantitative way in children after TCRalphabeta/CD19-depleted allogeneic hematopoietic cell transplantation. Results and caveats for the whole study, not just this receptor: In some patients, the high TCRbeta diversity seen at day 60 was put down to recipient T cells and intrathymic progenitors that had survived conditioning. Apparently early alphabetaT-cell count recovery about two months after transplant reportedly relied on only several hundred rapidly expanded clones derived from non-depleted graft cells. Over subsequent months, a decline in hyperexpanded clone frequencies was noted, and after one year, T-cell counts and TCRbeta diversity were mostly ascribed to newly produced T cells.

The library was made by PCR. Instrument on record: Illumina HiSeq 2500. To normalize quantification of the TCRbeta repertoire, the TCR libraries were built with molecular barcoding that relied on unique molecular identifiers. TCRdb ran its own pipeline on the public reads, namely fastp trimming at Q25 and MiXCR clone calling, and kept in-frame beta chains. One record per CDR3 amino acid sequence lists the most common genes and DNA. For this sample there are 600,000 to 700,000 distinct CDR3 sequences; approximately 14% appear just once. The ten most abundant clones make up around 0.79% of the sample. The sample's treatment or condition label, decoded: allogeneic hematopoietic cell transplantation with graft depleted of TCRalphabeta T cells and CD19 B cells. The children who served as transplant recipients had been given grafts of TCRalphabeta/CD19-depleted allogeneic hematopoietic cells. From a lookup of the germline V gene (reference sequence), CDR1 and CDR2 are LNHNV and YYDKDF. The junction carries 14 bases between V and J, which are trimmed by 4 bases and 8 bases respectively. Counted from cysteine to phenylalanine, this CDR3 has 13 amino acids. Only CDR3 DNA remains: 39 bases, in frame from the first base.

In its sample, this clonotype was seen many times. Its antigen remains unidentified. Qualities for individual bases were not recorded, and no much larger clone is one base off. The TCR comes from a girl aged 2 to 10 with congenital amegakaryocytic thrombocytopenia, due to receive a stem cell transplant. This sample comprised PBMCs, obtained before TCRalphabeta/CD19-depleted stem cell transplant. The chain is encoded by TRBV15 joined to TRBJ1-1, with an unclear D gene assignment. For the CDR3, the sequence is CATSTARNSEAFF. The DNA reads TGTGCCACCAGCACAGCACGGAATAGCGAAGCTTTCTTT. The full variable domain, completed from the reference TRBV15 and TRBJ1-1 proteins outside the CDR3, reads DAMVIQNPRYQVTQFGKPVTLSCSQTLNHNVMYWYQQKSSQAPKLLFHYYDKDFNNEADTPDNFQSRRPNTSFCFLDIRSPGLGDTAMYLCATSTARNSEAFFGQGTRLTVV.